These 4 T cell receptor beta chains were all obtained from the same sample, sequenced in a study of blood T cell repertoires in COVID-19. Produced via immunoSEQ multiplex PCR; TCRdb's table is partial and in-frame only. The table lists 200,000 to 250,000 clones, roughly 81% of them singletons. The sequencing sample was made of peripheral blood. The receptors were gathered from a man aged 35-49 years with acute or convalescent COVID-19.

The V and J genes are TRBV2 and TRBJ1-2; TRBD1 might be the D (6 bases). This CDR3 is 14 amino acids long. Germline CDR1 is SNHLY and CDR2 is FYNNEI. Deletions cut 8 bases from V and 5 bases from J, with 18 bases between. In DNA, the CDR3 is TGTGCCAGCTTCGGGGCAGGGGCTTGGTATGGCTACACCTTC. Residues: CASFGAGAWYGYTF. The whole variable domain, remainder taken from reference TRBV2 and TRBJ1-2, is EPEVTQTPSHQVTQMGQEVILRCVPISNHLYFYWYRQILGQKVEFLVSFYNNEISEKSEIFDDQFSVERPDGSNFTLKIRSTKLEDSAMYFCASFGAGAWYGYTFGSGTRLTVV.

The rearrangement links TRBV3-1 (or the pseudogene TRBV3-2) to TRBJ1-1; no firm D call. Trimming cost V 4 bases and J 1 base, with 7 bases left between them. The length of the CDR3 is 13 residues. Germline lookup yields CDR1 LGHDT and CDR2 YNNKEL (reference sequence). CDR3 region: CASSPEGNTEAFF. The DNA of the CDR3 is TGTGCCAGCAGCCCCGAGGGGAACACTGAAGCTTTCTTT.

The genes are TRBV4-1 and TRBJ1-6; D gene unclear. The CDR3 sequence is 13 residues long. Germline assignment: CDR1 MGHRA and CDR2 YSYEKL. The V end was cut by 0 bases, the J end by 9 bases, with 6 bases between. The CDR3 spells CASSQDPVSPLHF. DNA for the CDR3: TGCGCCAGCAGCCAAGATCCGGTTTCACCCCTCCACTTT.

The chain joins TRBV5-1 to TRBJ2-5; weak D call: TRBD2 (6 bases). The germline V gene encodes CDR1 SGHRS and CDR2 YFSETQ. The V end was cut by 0 bases, the J end by 1 base, with 10 bases between. The CDR3 length is 15 residues. The CDR3 here is CASSLETGVQETQYF. Here the CDR3 DNA reads TGCGCCAGCAGCTTGGAAACGGGGGTCCAAGAGACCCAGTACTTC.